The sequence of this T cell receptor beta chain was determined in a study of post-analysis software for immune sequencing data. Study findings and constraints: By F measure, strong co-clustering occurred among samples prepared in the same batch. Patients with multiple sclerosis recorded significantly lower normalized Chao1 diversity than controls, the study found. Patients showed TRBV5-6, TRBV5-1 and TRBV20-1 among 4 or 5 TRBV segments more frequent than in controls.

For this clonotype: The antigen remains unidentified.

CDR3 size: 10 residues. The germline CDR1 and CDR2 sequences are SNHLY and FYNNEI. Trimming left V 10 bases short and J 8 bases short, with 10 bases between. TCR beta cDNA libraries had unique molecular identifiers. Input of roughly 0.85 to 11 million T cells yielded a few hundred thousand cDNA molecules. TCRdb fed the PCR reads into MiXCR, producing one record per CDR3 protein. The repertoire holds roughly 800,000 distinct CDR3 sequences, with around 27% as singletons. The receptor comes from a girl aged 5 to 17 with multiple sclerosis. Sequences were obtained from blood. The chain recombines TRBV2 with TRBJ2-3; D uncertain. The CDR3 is CANQEVTQYF. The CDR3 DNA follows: TGTGCCAACCAAGAAGTTACGCAGTATTTT.